The 26 T cell receptor beta chains below come from one sample, sequenced in a study of human T cells and chemical hapten exposure. Time point meaning: patch test 3, about 24 weeks after DPC sensitization. The sample's treatment: therapeutic diphenylcyclopropenone sensitization with weekly scalp DPC. TCRdb reprocessed the RACE reads with MiXCR, giving one entry per CDR3 protein. The sample contains 75,000 to 90,000 distinct CDR3 sequences, more than 10% of which appear only once. Here the sequenced sample was whole blood, taken in connection with sensitization to the hapten diphenylcyclopropenone (DPC). These receptors came from a woman in her forties or fifties with alopecia areata. Some clones in this sample may be carry-over from other donors' samples.

In its sample, this clonotype was seen many times. The chain has TRBV30 and TRBJ1-1; no clear D gene. There are 13 residues in the CDR3. Germline values: CDR1 GTSNPN, CDR2 SVGIG (reference sequence). Trimming stripped 0 bases from V and 1 base from J, with 6 bases between. CDR3 sequence: CAWSVRENTEAFF. CDR3 bases: TGTGCCTGGAGTGTACGGGAGAACACTGAAGCTTTCTTT.

The chain carries TRBV11-2 and TRBJ2-7, with 7 bases identical to TRBD1. The J segment lost 3 bases and the V segment lost 5 bases, leaving 4 bases of the junction unmatched. CDR3 length equals 13 residues. Germline V gives CDR1 SGHAT, CDR2 FQNNGV. The CDR3 reads CASSLGQLYEQYF. CDR3 DNA sequence: TGTGCCAGCAGCCTGGGACAGCTCTACGAGCAGTACTTC.

This clonotype was seen more than once but under ten times. The chain combines TRBV28 with TRBJ2-7; D is ambiguous. Trimming stripped 2 bases from V and 8 bases from J, with 10 bases between. CDR3 length equals 12 residues. Germline CDR1 and CDR2: MDHEN and SYDVKM. CDR3 nucleotide sequence: TGTGCCAGCAGTTTAGCTTCGGAGAAGCAGTACTTC. Translated, it gives CASSLASEKQYF.

This clonotype was counted ten times or more. This chain joins TRBV12-3 or TRBV12-4 and TRBJ2-2, with 15 bases aligning to TRBD2. V dropped 1 base and J dropped 4; count of bases not matched to a gene: 4. The CDR3 loop spans 18 amino acids. CDR3 sequence: CASSLGGLAGGSTGELFF. DNA of the CDR3: TGTGCCAGCAGTTTAGGGGGACTAGCGGGAGGAAGCACCGGGGAGCTGTTTTTT.

The CDR3 DNA reads TGTGCCGCTACAACTAATGAAAAACTGTTTTTT. Protein: CAATTNEKLFF. The chain couples TRBV28 to TRBJ1-4; D not resolved. Trimming took 11 bases from V and 0 from J, leaving 4 bases between them. CDR1 and CDR2 (germline): MDHEN, SYDVKM. This CDR3 is 11 amino acids long.

The CDR3 is CSVEIRGGVGTGELFF. CDR3 coding DNA: TGCAGCGTTGAAATCCGAGGGGGAGTGGGAACCGGGGAGCTGTTTTTT. The chain has TRBV29-1 and TRBJ2-2, with D possibly matching TRBD1 (6 bases). Germline-derived CDR1 and CDR2 are SQVTM and ANQGSEA. Trimming left V 2 bases short and J 5 bases short, with 18 bases between. The CDR3 loop spans 16 amino acids.

This clonotype was seen ten or more times. The chain links TRBV12-3 or TRBV12-4 to TRBJ2-7, with TRBD1 as a possible D gene (6 bases). CDR3 length: 14 residues. Trimming stripped 5 bases from V and 2 bases from J, with 13 bases between. CDR3 protein: CASSPWDKPYEQYF. The DNA for the CDR3 is TGTGCCAGCAGTCCGTGGGACAAGCCCTACGAGCAGTACTTC.

This clonotype was counted ten times or more. This chain uses TRBV30 with TRBJ2-1, with 9 bases aligning to TRBD2. The CDR3 loop spans 17 amino acids. Trimming cost V 0 bases and J 10 bases; bases outside gene matches: 16. Germline lookup yields CDR1 GTSNPN and CDR2 SVGIG (reference sequence). The CDR3, as DNA: TGTGCCTGGAGTGTCTCCCCTGGGCTAGCGGGAAGGGGGGAGCAGTTCTTC. Protein product: CAWSVSPGLAGRGEQFF. The full variable domain, completed using reference TRBV30 and TRBJ2-1, is SQTIHQWPATLVQPVGSPLSLECTVEGTSNPNLYWYRQAAGRGLQLLFYSVGIGQISSEVPQNLSASRPQDRQFILSSKKLLLSDSGFYLCAWSVSPGLAGRGEQFFGPGTRLTVL.

The table lists this clonotype with many counts. The chain combines TRBV29-1 with TRBJ1-4; no firm D call. Trimming cost V 4 bases and J 0 bases, with 12 bases left between them. Germline loops: CDR1 SQVTM, CDR2 ANQGSEA. CDR3 size: 15 residues. The CDR3 spells CSVGMLSATNEKLFF. The CDR3 DNA sequence: TGCAGCGTTGGTATGCTTTCTGCAACTAATGAAAAACTGTTTTTT.

The table lists this clonotype with many counts. The chain recombines TRBV4-2 with TRBJ2-6, with 7 bases that match TRBD1. Trimming removed 0 bases from V and 0 bases from J; junction bases left unmatched: 2. Looked up from germline, CDR1 is LGHNA and CDR2 is YNFKEQ. The CDR3 totals 17 residues. Written as DNA, the CDR3 is TGTGCCAGCAGCCAAGAGGCAGGGGGCTCTGGGGCCAACGTCCTGACTTTC. Protein: CASSQEAGGSGANVLTF.

The table lists this clonotype with a few counts. The J gene is TRBJ2-3, the V gene TRBV7-3; D remains ambiguous. V was trimmed by 0 bases and J by 3 bases, leaving 4 bases between them. Germline loops: CDR1 SGHTA, CDR2 FQGTGA. The CDR3 has 13 residues. As DNA, the CDR3 is TGTGCCAGCAGCTTAACGCCTACAGATACGCAGTATTTT. Residues: CASSLTPTDTQYF.

This clonotype was counted ten times or more. The CDR3 protein is CASSRPSGSRSGNEQFF. As DNA, the CDR3 is TGTGCCAGCAGCCGTCCTAGCGGGAGCCGCTCGGGGAATGAGCAGTTCTTC. J is TRBJ2-1 and V is TRBV28; TRBD2 aligns across 10 bases. The CDR3 consists of 17 residues. J gave up 7 bases and V 6 bases, and 15 bases lay outside the gene matches. In germline, CDR1 is MDHEN, CDR2 SYDVKM.

This clonotype was recorded at least ten times. The chain carries TRBV9 and TRBJ2-2, with 13 positions matching TRBD2. This CDR3 has 15 amino acids. Germline V gene lookup returns CDR1 SGDLS and CDR2 YYNGEE. J lost 3 bases, V lost 6 bases, and 2 bases had no gene match. The CDR3 bases are TGTGCCAGCAATGGACTAGCGGGAGACACCGGGGAGCTGTTTTTT. Protein product: CASNGLAGDTGELFF.

This clonotype has just a few counts. The gene calls are TRBV18 and TRBJ2-7; D is possibly TRBD1 or TRBD2 (5 bases each). The CDR3 is made up of 16 amino acids. CDR1 is KGHSH, CDR2 LQKENI, per germline. V gave up 3 bases and J gave up 1 base, with 16 bases separating them. CDR3 sequence: CASSPLARGVSYEQYF. CDR3 DNA: TGTGCCAGCTCACCTTTGGCACGAGGGGTTTCCTACGAGCAGTACTTC.

This clonotype was observed a few times. The CDR3 DNA reads TGTGCCAGCAGCCCAGGGGGCGCCGCCAATCAGCCCCAGCATTTT. Amino acids: CASSPGGAANQPQHF. The rearrangement uses TRBV7-8 and TRBJ1-5; 8 positions agree with TRBD1. CDR3 length: 15 residues. Germline CDR1 is SGHVS and CDR2 is FQNEAQ. V gave up 5 bases and J gave up 3 bases; unmatched junction bases: 6.

This clonotype was recorded at least ten times. This chain connects TRBV28 to TRBJ2-7; TRBD2 might be the D (6 bases). The CDR3 is 14 amino acids. V lost 5 bases and J 5 bases, leaving 16 bases between the germline ends. Germline V CDR1 and CDR2: MDHEN, SYDVKM. The DNA for the CDR3 is TGTGCCAGCAGTCCTCCCGTAGGGGAGGACGAGCAGTACTTC. Translated, it gives CASSPPVGEDEQYF.

This clonotype was counted many times. The chain employs TRBV5-1 and TRBJ2-5; 13 nucleotides agree with TRBD2. CDR3 length: 17 residues. Looked up from germline, CDR1 is SGHRS and CDR2 is YFSETQ. After removal of 3 bases from V and 7 bases from J, the junction contained 12 bases not matched to a gene. The CDR3: CASSWAGTSGTRGTQYF. CDR3 DNA: TGCGCCAGCAGCTGGGCCGGGACTAGCGGGACCCGGGGGACCCAGTACTTC.

The table lists this clonotype with many counts. The chain couples TRBV7-3 to TRBJ2-2, with TRBD1 as a possible D gene (7 bases). The CDR3 has 16 amino acids. V was pared by 5 bases and J by 5 bases, with 18 bases between. Germline CDR1 SGHTA, CDR2 FQGTGA. In nucleotides, the CDR3 is TGTGCCAGCAGCCCCCCGACAGGGAGCGGGACCGGGGAGCTGTTTTTT. This encodes CASSPPTGSGTGELFF.

This clonotype has a count of ten or more. V and J are TRBV30 and TRBJ1-2; TRBD1 aligns across 7 bases. Trimming took 3 bases from V and 4 from J; bases not matched to a gene: 8. Germline V gene sequence: CDR1 GTSNPN, CDR2 SVGIG (reference sequence). The CDR3 sequence is 14 residues long. This CDR3 reads CAWRLWTGFYGYTF. Written as DNA, the CDR3 is TGTGCCTGGAGACTCTGGACAGGCTTCTATGGCTACACCTTC. The whole variable domain, filled in from reference TRBV30 and TRBJ1-2, reads SQTIHQWPATLVQPVGSPLSLECTVEGTSNPNLYWYRQAAGRGLQLLFYSVGIGQISSEVPQNLSASRPQDRQFILSSKKLLLSDSGFYLCAWRLWTGFYGYTFGSGTRLTVV.

V and J are TRBV7-9 and TRBJ1-2; D may be TRBD1 (5 bases). The V gene's germline CDR1 is SEHNR and CDR2 FQNEAQ (reference sequence). V was shortened by 2 bases and J by 8 bases, with 18 bases between the two germline ends. CDR3 size: 15 residues. CDR3 sequence: CASSLSGGHPLGYTF. The DNA for the CDR3 is TGTGCCAGCAGCTTATCCGGGGGTCACCCCCTGGGCTACACCTTC.

This clonotype was recorded many times. V gene TRBV12-3 or TRBV12-4 combines with J gene TRBJ1-1, with D possibly matching TRBD1 (6 bases). V shed 4 bases and J shed 5 bases, with 17 bases lying between them. The CDR3 sequence is 15 residues long. CDR3 bases: TGTGCCAGCAGTTACCCGGGGGGCGGGGGAACTGAAGCTTTCTTT. This gives the protein CASSYPGGGGTEAFF.

This clonotype was observed at least ten times. The rearrangement joins TRBV29-1 to TRBJ2-7; 12 bases fit TRBD1. CDR1 is SQVTM, CDR2 ANQGSEA, per germline. The CDR3 extends over 14 amino acids. V was pared by 7 bases and J by 7 bases, with 11 bases of the junction left unmatched. The CDR3 loop reads CSALRDRGPGEQYF. The DNA of the CDR3 is TGCAGCGCCCTCCGGGACAGGGGGCCGGGGGAGCAGTACTTC.

This CDR3 is CASAAPNSPLHF. The CDR3, as DNA: TGTGCCAGCGCGGCACCTAATTCACCCCTCCACTTT. This chain links TRBV6-6 with TRBJ1-6; D not certain. Per the germline V gene, CDR1 is MNHNY and CDR2 is SVGAGI (reference sequence). The CDR3 length is 12 residues. Trimming took 8 bases from V and 6 from J, leaving 8 bases between them.

DNA for the CDR3: TGCGCCAGCAGTCAATCGGGGGGAATGATCACCGGGGAGCTGTTTTTT. Amino acid sequence: CASSQSGGMITGELFF. The rearrangement joins TRBV23-1 to TRBJ2-2, with D perhaps matching TRBD2 (6 bases). TRBV23-1 is treated as an ORF (open reading frame) with a function not yet certain. V dropped 0 bases and J dropped 4 bases, with 12 bases sitting between them. CDR3 size: 16 residues.

This clonotype was picked up many times. The chain links TRBV6-5 to TRBJ2-1; D is ambiguous. Germline loops: CDR1 MNHEY, CDR2 SVGAGI. The V end lost 2 bases, the J end lost 6 bases, and 14 bases lay between the germline ends. This CDR3 spans 15 amino acids. DNA for the CDR3: TGTGCCAGCAGTTACGTGGATGTGGGGTTCAATGAGCAGTTCTTC. Protein product: CASSYVDVGFNEQFF.

This chain joins TRBV5-1 and TRBJ1-1; TRBD1 matches 7 bases. The germline CDR1 and CDR2 sequences are SGHRS and YFSETQ. The CDR3 has 15 amino acids. The V gene end was trimmed by 3 bases and the J gene end by 1 base; junction bases not matched to a gene: 6. The CDR3 loop reads CASSSTGQRNTEAFF. In nucleotides, the CDR3 is TGCGCCAGCAGCTCAACGGGACAGCGGAACACTGAAGCTTTCTTT. The full variable domain, with the rest looked up from reference TRBV5-1 and TRBJ1-1, is KAGVTQTPRYLIKTRGQQVTLSCSPISGHRSVSWYQQTPGQGLQFLFEYFSETQRNKGNFPGRFSGRQFSNSRSEMNVSTLELGDSALYLCASSSTGQRNTEAFFGQGTRLTVV.